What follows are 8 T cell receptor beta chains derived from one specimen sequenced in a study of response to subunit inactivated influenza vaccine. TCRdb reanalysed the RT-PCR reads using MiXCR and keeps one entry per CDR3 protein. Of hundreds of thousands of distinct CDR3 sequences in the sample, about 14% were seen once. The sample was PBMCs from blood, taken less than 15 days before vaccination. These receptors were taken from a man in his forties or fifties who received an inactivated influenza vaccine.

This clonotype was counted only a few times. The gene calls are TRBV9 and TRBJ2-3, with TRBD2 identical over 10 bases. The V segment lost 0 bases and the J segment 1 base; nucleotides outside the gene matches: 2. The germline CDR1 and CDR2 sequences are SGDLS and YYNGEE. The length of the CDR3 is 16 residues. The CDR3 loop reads CASSVAGLAGTDTQYF. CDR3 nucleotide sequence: TGTGCCAGCAGCGTAGCTGGACTAGCGGGCACAGATACGCAGTATTTT.

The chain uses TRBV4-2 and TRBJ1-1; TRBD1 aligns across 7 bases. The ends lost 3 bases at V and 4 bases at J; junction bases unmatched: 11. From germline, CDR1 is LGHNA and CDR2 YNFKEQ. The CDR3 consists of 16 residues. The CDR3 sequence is CASSQRMEQGGTEAFF. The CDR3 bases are TGTGCCAGCAGCCAGAGAATGGAGCAGGGGGGCACTGAAGCTTTCTTT.

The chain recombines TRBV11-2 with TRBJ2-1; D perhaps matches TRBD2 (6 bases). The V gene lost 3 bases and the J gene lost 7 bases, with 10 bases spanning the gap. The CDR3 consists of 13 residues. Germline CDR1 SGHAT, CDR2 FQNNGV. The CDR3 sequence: CASSFGSLNEQFF. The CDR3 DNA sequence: TGTGCCAGCAGCTTCGGGAGTTTGAATGAGCAGTTCTTC.

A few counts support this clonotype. The CDR3 loop is CSAREVEETQYF. CDR3 nucleotides: TGCAGTGCTAGGGAAGTGGAAGAGACCCAGTACTTC. This chain connects TRBV20-1 to TRBJ2-5; D ambiguous. This CDR3 is built from 12 residues. Trimming removed 3 bases from V and 3 bases from J, with 8 bases in between. CDR1 and CDR2 from the germline V gene are DFQATT and SNEGSKA (reference sequence).

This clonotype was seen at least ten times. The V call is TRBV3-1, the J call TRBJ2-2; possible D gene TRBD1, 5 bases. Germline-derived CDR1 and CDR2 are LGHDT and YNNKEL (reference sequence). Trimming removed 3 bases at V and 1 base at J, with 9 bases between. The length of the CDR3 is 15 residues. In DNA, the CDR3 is TGTGCCAGCAGCCACAGGGCAGTGAACACCGGGGAGCTGTTTTTT. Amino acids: CASSHRAVNTGELFF.

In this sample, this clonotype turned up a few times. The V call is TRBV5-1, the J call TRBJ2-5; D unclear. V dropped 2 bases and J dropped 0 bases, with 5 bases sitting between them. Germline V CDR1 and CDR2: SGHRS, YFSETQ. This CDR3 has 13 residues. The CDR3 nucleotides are TGCGCCAGCAGCTTTTTATACCAAGAGACCCAGTACTTC. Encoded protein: CASSFLYQETQYF. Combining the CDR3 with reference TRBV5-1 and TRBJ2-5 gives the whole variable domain KAGVTQTPRYLIKTRGQQVTLSCSPISGHRSVSWYQQTPGQGLQFLFEYFSETQRNKGNFPGRFSGRQFSNSRSEMNVSTLELGDSALYLCASSFLYQETQYFGPGTRLLVL.

The CDR3 is CASFEGIGNTIYF. DNA for the CDR3: TGTGCCAGCTTTGAGGGAATTGGAAACACCATATATTTT. V gene TRBV2 combines with J gene TRBJ1-3; D gene uncertain. The CDR3 has 13 residues. Trimming removed 8 bases from V and 3 bases from J, with 11 bases in between. Germline CDR1 SNHLY, CDR2 FYNNEI.

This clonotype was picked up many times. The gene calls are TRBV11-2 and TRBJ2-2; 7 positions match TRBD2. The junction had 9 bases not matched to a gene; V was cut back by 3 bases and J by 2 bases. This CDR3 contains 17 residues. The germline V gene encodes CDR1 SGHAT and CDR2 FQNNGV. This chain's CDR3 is CASSLGGPEYNTGELFF. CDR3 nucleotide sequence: TGTGCCAGCAGCTTGGGAGGGCCGGAGTACAACACCGGGGAGCTGTTTTTT.